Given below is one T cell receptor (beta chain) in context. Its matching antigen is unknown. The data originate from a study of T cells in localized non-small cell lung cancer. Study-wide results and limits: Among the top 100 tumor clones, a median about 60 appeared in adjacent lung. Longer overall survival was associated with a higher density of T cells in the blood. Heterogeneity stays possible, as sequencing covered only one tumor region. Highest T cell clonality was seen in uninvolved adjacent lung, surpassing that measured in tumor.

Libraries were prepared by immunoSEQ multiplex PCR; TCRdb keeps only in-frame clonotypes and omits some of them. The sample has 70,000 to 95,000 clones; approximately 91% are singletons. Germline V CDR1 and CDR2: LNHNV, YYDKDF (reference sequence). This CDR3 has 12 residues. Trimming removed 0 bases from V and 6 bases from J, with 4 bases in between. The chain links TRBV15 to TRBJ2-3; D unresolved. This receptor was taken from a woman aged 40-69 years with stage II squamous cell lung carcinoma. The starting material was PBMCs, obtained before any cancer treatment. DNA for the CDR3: TGTGCCACCAGCAGAGATTTCGATACGCAGTATTTT. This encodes CATSRDFDTQYF. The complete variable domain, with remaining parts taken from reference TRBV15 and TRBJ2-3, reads DAMVIQNPRYQVTQFGKPVTLSCSQTLNHNVMYWYQQKSSQAPKLLFHYYDKDFNNEADTPDNFQSRRPNTSFCFLDIRSPGLGDTAMYLCATSRDFDTQYFGPGTRLTVL.